This T cell receptor (beta chain) was documented in a study of T cells in Graves' hyperthyroidism and ophthalmopathy. Amplification yielded TCR beta CDR3 regions, with RNA transcripts as the source. HTBI primers were the set used in a first-round RT-PCR of the TCR CDR3. MiXCR was run by TCRdb on the multiplex PCR reads, yielding one entry per CDR3 protein. Of some 690,000 distinct CDR3 sequences in the sample, approximately 15% are singletons; the top ten hold less than 20%. The CDR3 has 18 amino acids. The V segment lost 4 bases and the J segment 0 bases; nucleotides outside the gene matches: 10. The V gene's germline CDR1 is SGHVS and CDR2 FNYEAQ.

This TCR was recovered from a man between 50 and 59 years old with Graves' hyperthyroidism. The chain uses TRBV7-6 and TRBJ2-3, with TRBD1 identical over 10 bases. Sequencing was done on a sample of blood. The CDR3 DNA sequence: TGTGCCAGCAGCTCGGGACAGGGGCCGGGGTCTAGCACAGATACGCAGTATTTT. It is translated as CASSSGQGPGSSTDTQYF.